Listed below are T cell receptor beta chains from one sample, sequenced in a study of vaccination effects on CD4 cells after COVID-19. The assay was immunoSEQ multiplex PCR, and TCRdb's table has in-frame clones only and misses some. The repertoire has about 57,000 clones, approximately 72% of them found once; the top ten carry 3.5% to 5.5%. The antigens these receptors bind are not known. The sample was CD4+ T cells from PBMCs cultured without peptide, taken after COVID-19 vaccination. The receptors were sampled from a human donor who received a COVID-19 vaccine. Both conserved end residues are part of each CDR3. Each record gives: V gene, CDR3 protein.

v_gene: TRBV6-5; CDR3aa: CASSLDRRGELFF
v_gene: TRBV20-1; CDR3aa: CSAGREYEQYF
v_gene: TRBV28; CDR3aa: CASSLFSGNSYSNQPQHF
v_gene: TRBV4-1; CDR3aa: CASSPPGLAENIQYF
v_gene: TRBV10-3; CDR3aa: CAISETLSNQPQHF
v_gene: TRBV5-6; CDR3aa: CASSSGPGRTGELFF
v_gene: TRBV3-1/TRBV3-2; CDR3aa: CASSHLMRGANEQFF
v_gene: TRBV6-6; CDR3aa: CASSSGFNEQFF
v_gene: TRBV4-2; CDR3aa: CASSQARSYEQYF
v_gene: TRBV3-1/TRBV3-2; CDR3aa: CASSPNLISGGLF
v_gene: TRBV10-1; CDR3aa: CASRQSLNTGELFF
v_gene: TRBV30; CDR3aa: CAWSVLGSGANVLTF
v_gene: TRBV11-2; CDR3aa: CASSLLYGSGAFF
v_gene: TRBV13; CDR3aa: CASSSTGQTSGNTIYF
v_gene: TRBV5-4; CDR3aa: CASSSQGINEQFF
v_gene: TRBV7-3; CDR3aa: CASSPSGLGETQYF
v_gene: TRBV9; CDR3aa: CASSVALTTGGLAGGPGGELFF
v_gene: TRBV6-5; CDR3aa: CASSHKGYSNQPQHF
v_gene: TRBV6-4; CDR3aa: CASSEPGRMNTEAFF
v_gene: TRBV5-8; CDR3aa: CASSLARDRGSGRNQPQHF
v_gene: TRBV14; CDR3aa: CASSQDGAKTYEQYF
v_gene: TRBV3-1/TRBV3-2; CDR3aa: CASSQVGRGATEAFF
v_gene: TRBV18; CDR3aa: CASSPTGSSYNSPLHF
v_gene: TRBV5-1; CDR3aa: CASSLGGNTDTQYF
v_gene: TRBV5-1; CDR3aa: CASSFRQGRSEKLFF
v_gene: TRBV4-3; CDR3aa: CASSQDFGGTGELFF
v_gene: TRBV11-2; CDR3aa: CASSHRGVDVRNTEAFF
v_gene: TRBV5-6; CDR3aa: CASSRRVRLAGGSPNEQFF
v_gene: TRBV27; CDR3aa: CASSPRHGYTF
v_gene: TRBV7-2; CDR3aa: CASSLRYEQYF
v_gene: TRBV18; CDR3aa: CASSRGEHYGYTF
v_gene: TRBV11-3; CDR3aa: CASSLGGGGENEQFF
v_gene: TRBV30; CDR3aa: CAWGQGGLEQYF
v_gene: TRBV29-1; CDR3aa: CSGAGMGETQYF
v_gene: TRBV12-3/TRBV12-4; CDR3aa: CASSASGANVLTF
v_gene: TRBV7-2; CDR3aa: CASSLPGGWNIQYF
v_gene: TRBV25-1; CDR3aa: CASRETGWYEQYF
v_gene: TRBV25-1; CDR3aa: CASSGPNQPQHF
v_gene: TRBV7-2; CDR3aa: CASSFGGPSGNTIYF
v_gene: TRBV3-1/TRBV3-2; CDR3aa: CASSLTAGGAGELFF
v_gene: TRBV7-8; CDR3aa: CASSFGTGGHYEQYF
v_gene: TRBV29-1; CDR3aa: CSGTTAGYGYTF
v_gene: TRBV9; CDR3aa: CASSAGLATNEKLFF
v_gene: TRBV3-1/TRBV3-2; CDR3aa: CASSQAGGRGEAFF
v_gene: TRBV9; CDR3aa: CASSVGGGPVDTQYF
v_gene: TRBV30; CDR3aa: CAWSRGTGELFF
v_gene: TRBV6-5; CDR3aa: CASSPGQENTEAFF
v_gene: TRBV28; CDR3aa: CASTQRYNYGYTF
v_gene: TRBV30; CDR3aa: CAWSPGLATRETQYF
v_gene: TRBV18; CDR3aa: CASSPGTVSYNEQFF
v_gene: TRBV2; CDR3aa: CASRGGTDTQYF
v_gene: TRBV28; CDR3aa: CASSSEGLTLFSGANVLTF
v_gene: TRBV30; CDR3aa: CAFRALNYGYTF